The T cell receptor beta chain under discussion was sequenced for a study of control samples from healthy donors and cancer patients. The CDR3 is 14 amino acids. Germline CDR1 is KGHDR and CDR2 is SFDVKD. The V segment lost 4 bases and the J segment 9 bases; nucleotides outside the gene matches: 2. Generated by immunoSEQ multiplex PCR, the TCRdb table keeps only in-frame clones and is missing some. The data show 140,000 to 150,000 clones, around 86% seen once. Material for sequencing was blood. The chain combines TRBV24-1 with TRBJ2-2; 12 bases align to TRBD1. The clonotype originates from a man aged 25-45 years in good health. This chain's CDR3 is CATSEGTGGWELFF. CDR3 nucleotide sequence: TGTGCCACCAGTGAAGGGACAGGGGGCTGGGAGCTGTTTTTT.